The 19 T cell receptor beta chains in this list originate from one sample, sequenced in a study of blood T cell repertoires in COVID-19 (dated by TCRdb to 2018 to 2021). The receptor library was made with the immunoSEQ multiplex PCR assay. The clones in this table, taken by TCRdb from immuneACCESS, are in-frame only. Not every clone is retained; where verified, under half of the shortfall comes from an unresolved V gene, and the cause of the rest is unknown. This sample gives fewer than 250,000 clones in total; around 81% of them show up just once. The leading ten clones occupy roughly 0.91% of the sample. Sample: peripheral blood. The receptor source for this set is a man aged 60 to 75 with COVID-19, enrolled during active disease.

The chain combines TRBV6-1 with TRBJ1-2; a possible D gene is TRBD1 (6 bases). Germline V gene data show CDR1 as MNHNS and CDR2 as SASEGT. This CDR3 is built from 13 residues. The V gene lost 8 bases and the J gene lost 4 bases, with 14 bases spanning the gap. CDR3 region: CASERGGSYGYTF. In DNA, the CDR3 is TGTGCCAGCGAAAGGGGGGGTAGCTATGGCTACACCTTC.

The CDR3 region has the DNA TGTGCCAGCAGCTTTTCGGGGTGGGGAGAGACCCAGTACTTC. Its translation: CASSFSGWGETQYF. The chain couples TRBV11-2 to TRBJ2-5, with D possibly TRBD2 on 5 matching bases. The CDR3 has 14 amino acids. V shed 3 bases and J shed 4 bases, with 12 bases lying between them. Germline CDR1 and CDR2: SGHAT and FQNNGV.

V is TRBV19 and J is TRBJ2-2; D perhaps matches TRBD1 (6 bases). Trimming cost V 3 bases and J 1 base, with 15 bases left between them. CDR3 size: 17 residues. Germline lookup yields CDR1 LNHDA and CDR2 SQIVND (reference sequence). As DNA, the CDR3 is TGTGCCAGTAGTATTAGGGGTGGACAGCTGAACACCGGGGAGCTGTTTTTT. It specifies CASSIRGGQLNTGELFF.

The chain joins TRBV6-4 to TRBJ2-5; D uncertain. The germline gives CDR1 MRHNA, CDR2 SNTAGT. The V end lost 3 bases, the J end lost 4 bases, and 9 bases lay between the germline ends. The CDR3 loop spans 13 amino acids. CDR3 sequence: CASSENSLETQYF. The CDR3 coding sequence is TGTGCCAGCAGTGAAAACAGTTTAGAGACCCAGTACTTC.

This chain uses TRBV5-6 with TRBJ1-2; 7 bases match TRBD1. The CDR3 has 14 residues. Trimming cost V 4 bases and J 7 bases; bases outside gene matches: 10. Per the germline V gene, CDR1 is SGHDT and CDR2 is YYEEEE. The CDR3, as DNA: TGTGCCAGCAGCATAGGGACAGTCTCCCTTGGCTACACCTTC. Residues: CASSIGTVSLGYTF.

The CDR3 sequence: CASSQVETGILFF. CDR3 in DNA: TGTGCCAGCAGCCAAGTTGAGACAGGGATCCTGTTTTTT. The chain couples TRBV7-9 to TRBJ1-4, with 7 bases fitting TRBD1. Germline lookup yields CDR1 SEHNR and CDR2 FQNEAQ (reference sequence). The CDR3 runs to 13 residues. The junction had 11 bases not matched to a gene; V was cut back by 5 bases and J by 14 bases.

The V and J genes are TRBV5-5 and TRBJ2-1, with TRBD1 matching over 9 bases. The CDR3 runs to 15 residues. Unmatched junction bases numbered 6, after V lost 4 bases and J lost 4 bases. In germline, CDR1 is SGHKS, CDR2 YYEKEE (reference sequence). CDR3 in DNA: TGTGCCAGCAGCCTGGGACAGGGCGCGTACAATGAGCAGTTCTTC. Protein product: CASSLGQGAYNEQFF.

The chain carries TRBV4-1 and TRBJ1-5, with D perhaps matching TRBD1 (6 bases). From germline, CDR1 is MGHRA and CDR2 YSYEKL. The CDR3 sequence is 18 residues long. The V end was cut by 0 bases, the J end by 0 bases, with 15 bases between. The CDR3 here is CASSQEPLRTDSNQPQHF. The CDR3 DNA reads as TGCGCCAGCAGCCAAGAACCTTTGAGGACAGATAGCAATCAGCCCCAGCATTTT.

In DNA, the CDR3 is TGTGCCAGCTCCTGGGACAGCGACCACACTGAAGCTTTCTTT. Translating it yields CASSWDSDHTEAFF. The chain combines TRBV18 with TRBJ1-1, with 7 bases aligning to TRBD1. The CDR3 spans 14 residues. V shed 6 bases, J shed 3 bases, and the junction held 7 bases outside the gene matches. Germline CDR1 reads KGHSH; CDR2 reads LQKENI.

The CDR3 reads CASKPGGPPEQFF. For the CDR3, the DNA is TGCGCCAGCAAGCCGGGAGGGCCCCCTGAGCAGTTCTTC. J is TRBJ2-1 and V is TRBV10-2; 8 nucleotides line up with TRBD2. The CDR3 has 13 residues. Germline CDR1 reads WSHSY; CDR2 reads SAAADI. Germline trimming cut 7 bases from V and 9 bases from J; bases unmatched to any gene: 8.

The V gene is TRBV14, the J gene TRBJ2-7, with 13 bases aligning to TRBD2. V gave up 5 bases and J gave up 6 bases; unmatched junction bases: 10. The CDR3 extends over 16 amino acids. Per germline, CDR1 SGHDN and CDR2 FVKESK. The CDR3 nucleotides read TGTGCCAGCAGCAAAAGGACTAGCGGGAGCTCCGGCGAGCAGTACTTC. It yields the protein CASSKRTSGSSGEQYF. Drawing the rest from reference TRBV14 and TRBJ2-7, the complete variable domain is EAGVTQFPSHSVIEKGQTVTLRCDPISGHDNLYWYRRVMGKEIKFLLHFVKESKQDESGMPNNRFLAERTGGTYSTLKVQPAELEDSGVYFCASSKRTSGSSGEQYFGPGTRLTVT.

V is TRBV30 and J is TRBJ2-7; 9 nucleotides agree with TRBD1. CDR1 is GTSNPN and CDR2 is SVGIG in the germline V gene (reference sequence). Trimming at V came to 3 bases and at J to 11 bases, leaving 11 bases not matched to a gene. This CDR3 has 13 residues. The CDR3: CAWSAADRGKKYF. CDR3 sequence (DNA): TGTGCCTGGAGCGCCGCGGACAGGGGTAAAAAGTACTTC.

This chain connects TRBV30 to TRBJ1-1; D gene uncertain. CDR1 and CDR2 from the germline V gene are GTSNPN and SVGIG (reference sequence). CDR3 length: 13 residues. V lost 4 bases, J lost 1 base, and 10 bases lay in between. This CDR3 is CAWNPEGNTEAFF. The CDR3 DNA is TGTGCCTGGAACCCGGAGGGGAACACTGAAGCTTTCTTT. The full variable domain, completed using reference TRBV30 and TRBJ1-1, is SQTIHQWPATLVQPVGSPLSLECTVEGTSNPNLYWYRQAAGRGLQLLFYSVGIGQISSEVPQNLSASRPQDRQFILSSKKLLLSDSGFYLCAWNPEGNTEAFFGQGTRLTVV.

This rearrangement joins TRBV9 to TRBJ2-5; 13 positions match TRBD2. V shed 2 bases, J shed 5 bases, and the junction held 9 bases outside the gene matches. The CDR3 consists of 17 residues. The germline gives CDR1 SGDLS, CDR2 YYNGEE. The CDR3: CASSVTSGRALDETQYF. The CDR3 DNA follows: TGTGCCAGCAGCGTCACTAGCGGGAGGGCCCTCGATGAGACCCAGTACTTC. Full variable domain (outside the CDR3, taken from reference TRBV9 and TRBJ2-5): DSGVTQTPKHLITATGQRVTLRCSPRSGDLSVYWYQQSLDQGLQFLIQYYNGEERAKGNILERFSAQQFPDLHSELNLSSLELGDSALYFCASSVTSGRALDETQYFGPGTRLLVL.

The J gene is TRBJ2-2, the V gene TRBV9, with D perhaps matching TRBD2 (6 bases). The germline V gene encodes CDR1 SGDLS and CDR2 YYNGEE. V shed 0 bases and J shed 7 bases, with 16 bases lying between them. The length of the CDR3 is 16 residues. The CDR3 loop is CASSVAGGWEVGELFF. The CDR3 region has the DNA TGTGCCAGCAGCGTAGCTGGAGGGTGGGAGGTCGGGGAGCTGTTTTTT.

The V and J genes are TRBV2 and TRBJ1-2, with 8 bases matching TRBD1. V lost 5 bases, J lost 4 bases, and 6 bases stayed unmatched. This CDR3 spans 14 amino acids. Germline CDR1 is SNHLY and CDR2 is FYNNEI. CDR3 coding DNA: TGTGCCAGCAGTTCGGACAGGGTTGGCTATGGCTACACCTTC. Amino acids: CASSSDRVGYGYTF.

The CDR3 bases are TGTGCCAGCAGCTTAGTGGGGGCAAATAATTCACCCCTCCACTTT. Translating it yields CASSLVGANNSPLHF. The chain recombines TRBV7-2 with TRBJ1-6; TRBD1 is a possible D gene (6 bases). V lost 1 base to trimming and J lost 5 bases, with 9 bases between them. The V gene's germline CDR1 is SGHTA and CDR2 FQGNSA. The CDR3 runs 15 residues. The whole variable domain, filled in from reference TRBV7-2 and TRBJ1-6, reads GAGVSQSPSNKVTEKGKDVELRCDPISGHTALYWYRQSLGQGLEFLIYFQGNSAPDKSGLPSDRFSAERTGGSVSTLTIQRTQQEDSAVYLCASSLVGANNSPLHFGNGTRLTVT.

This clone came up a few times. In DNA form, the CDR3 reads TGTGCCAGTTCACAGGGGGCTAGCAATCAGCCCCAGCATTTT. Its translation is CASSQGASNQPQHF. The genes are TRBV2 and TRBJ1-5; 9 bases agree with TRBD1. The CDR3 has 14 residues. With 9 bases clipped from V and 0 bases from J, the junction kept 3 bases outside the gene matches. Germline V CDR1 and CDR2: SNHLY, FYNNEI.

The V call is TRBV29-1, the J call TRBJ1-3; 9 nucleotides align to TRBD1. CDR1 is SQVTM and CDR2 is ANQGSEA in the germline V gene. This CDR3 contains 13 residues. After removal of 6 bases from V and 2 bases from J, the junction contained 2 bases not matched to a gene. CDR3 DNA: TGCAGCGTGGGACAGGGTGCTGGAAACACCATATATTTT. It translates to CSVGQGAGNTIYF.